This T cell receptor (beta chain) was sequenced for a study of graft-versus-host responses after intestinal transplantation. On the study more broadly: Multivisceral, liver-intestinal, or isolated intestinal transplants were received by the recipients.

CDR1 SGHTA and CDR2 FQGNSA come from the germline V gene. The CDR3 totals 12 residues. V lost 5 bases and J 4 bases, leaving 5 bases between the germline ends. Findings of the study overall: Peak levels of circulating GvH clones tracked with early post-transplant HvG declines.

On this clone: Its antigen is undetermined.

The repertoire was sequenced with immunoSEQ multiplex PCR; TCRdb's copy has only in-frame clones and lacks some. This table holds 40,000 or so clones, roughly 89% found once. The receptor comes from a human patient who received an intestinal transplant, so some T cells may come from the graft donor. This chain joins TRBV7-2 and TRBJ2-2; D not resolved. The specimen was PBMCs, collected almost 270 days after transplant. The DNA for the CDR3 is TGTGCCAGCAGCCTCAGCACCGGGGAGCTGTTTTTT. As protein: CASSLSTGELFF.